The 8 T cell receptor beta chains reported below all come from one sample, sequenced in a study of T cells in Graves' hyperthyroidism and ophthalmopathy. Researchers amplified the TCR beta CDR3 regions from RNA transcripts. HTBI primers were employed in a first-round RT-PCR of the TCR CDR3. TCRdb itself ran the multiplex PCR reads through MiXCR, one entry per CDR3 protein. The repertoire holds approximately 620,000 distinct CDR3 sequences, with approximately 15% as singletons. What was sequenced was blood. The receptors were sampled from a woman between 40 and 55 years old with Graves' ophthalmopathy.

This clonotype was observed at least ten times. As DNA, the CDR3 is TGTGCCAGCACCCCCTCCCATACGGGGACTGAAGCTTTCTTT. It yields the protein CASTPSHTGTEAFF. V gene TRBV28 combines with J gene TRBJ1-1, with D unresolved. CDR1 and CDR2 (germline): MDHEN, SYDVKM. The CDR3 is made up of 14 amino acids. The germline V and J ends were trimmed by 7 bases and 5 bases, with 17 bases remaining between them.

The V and J genes are TRBV10-3 and TRBJ2-6; TRBD2 might be the D (5 bases). V lost 3 bases and J lost 0, with 18 bases in between. This CDR3 region has 19 residues. Germline CDR1 and CDR2: ENHRY and SYGVKD. CDR3 protein: CAISDFGKGDLSGANVLTF. CDR3 in DNA: TGTGCCATCAGTGATTTCGGGAAGGGAGATCTCTCTGGGGCCAACGTCCTGACTTTC.

This clonotype was detected only once. The chain carries TRBV27 and TRBJ2-5; D not certain. The CDR3 extends over 15 amino acids. Germline-derived CDR1 and CDR2 are MNHEY and SMNVEV (reference sequence). Trimming removed 1 base from V and 1 base from J, with 10 bases in between. The CDR3 is CASSLYSTSQETQYF. The DNA for the CDR3 is TGTGCCAGCAGTTTATACTCTACGTCCCAAGAGACCCAGTACTTC.

This clonotype was counted ten times or more. J is TRBJ2-6 and V is TRBV18; D call uncertain. Deletions cut 5 bases from V and 0 bases from J, with 8 bases between. The CDR3 totals 15 residues. From germline, CDR1 is KGHSH and CDR2 LQKENI. CDR3 sequence reads: CASSATVSGANVLTF. CDR3 DNA: TGTGCCAGCTCAGCGACGGTCTCTGGGGCCAACGTCCTGACTTTC.

This clonotype was detected ten times or more. The rearrangement joins TRBV7-3 to TRBJ2-5; TRBD1 matches 10 bases. With V trimmed by 5 bases and J by 2 bases, 5 bases remained unmatched. The length of the CDR3 is 15 residues. Germline V gene lookup returns CDR1 SGHTA and CDR2 FQGTGA. The CDR3 loop reads CASSRTGGLQETQYF. The CDR3 bases are TGTGCCAGCAGCCGGACAGGGGGGCTGCAAGAGACCCAGTACTTC.

In this sample, this clonotype turned up a few times. The chain is built from TRBV12-3 or TRBV12-4 and TRBJ1-5; a weak D match, TRBD1 (6 bases). This CDR3 is built from 13 residues. Trimming removed 1 base at V and 9 bases at J, with 10 bases between. This CDR3 reads CASSLGDTRPQHF. The CDR3, as DNA: TGTGCCAGCAGTTTAGGGGACACCCGGCCCCAGCATTTT.

In this sample, this clonotype turned up a few times. The chain is built from TRBV20-1 and TRBJ2-5; 9 nucleotides match TRBD2. Germline V gene lookup returns CDR1 DFQATT and CDR2 SNEGSKA (reference sequence). With 0 bases clipped from V and 4 bases from J, the junction kept 9 bases outside the gene matches. The CDR3 is 16 amino acids. The DNA for the CDR3 is TGCAGTGCTAGAGATCTGGCGGGAGGGCCTATAGAGACCCAGTACTTC. It codes for CSARDLAGGPIETQYF.

This clonotype showed up just a few times. The J gene is TRBJ2-1, the V gene TRBV7-9; D unresolved. Trimming took 3 bases from V and 0 from J, leaving 9 bases between them. The CDR3 is 15 amino acids. Germline-derived CDR1 and CDR2 are SEHNR and FQNEAQ (reference sequence). The CDR3 DNA is TGTGCCAGCAGCTTCGACACTTACTCCTACAATGAGCAGTTCTTC. It translates to CASSFDTYSYNEQFF.